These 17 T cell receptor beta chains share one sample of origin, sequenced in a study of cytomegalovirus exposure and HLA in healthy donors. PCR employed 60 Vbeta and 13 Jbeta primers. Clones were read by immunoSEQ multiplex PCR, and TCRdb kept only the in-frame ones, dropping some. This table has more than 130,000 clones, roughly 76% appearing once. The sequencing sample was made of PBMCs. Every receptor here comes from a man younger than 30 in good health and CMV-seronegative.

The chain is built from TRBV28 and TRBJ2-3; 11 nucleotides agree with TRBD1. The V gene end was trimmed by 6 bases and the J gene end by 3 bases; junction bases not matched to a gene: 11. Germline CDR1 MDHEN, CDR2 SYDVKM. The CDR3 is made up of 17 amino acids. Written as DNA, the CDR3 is TGTGCCAGCAGCCCTACCGGGACAGGGGGTTGGACAGATACGCAGTATTTT. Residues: CASSPTGTGGWTDTQYF. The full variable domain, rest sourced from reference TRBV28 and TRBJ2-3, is DVKVTQSSRYLVKRTGEKVFLECVQDMDHENMFWYRQDPGLGLRLIYFSYDVKMKEKGDIPEGYSVSREKKERFSLILESASTNQTSMYLCASSPTGTGGWTDTQYFGPGTRLTVL.

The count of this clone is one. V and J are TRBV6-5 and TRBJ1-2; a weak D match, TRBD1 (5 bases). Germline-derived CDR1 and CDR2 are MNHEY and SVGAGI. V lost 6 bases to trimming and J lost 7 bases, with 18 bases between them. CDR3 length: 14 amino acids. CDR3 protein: CASRAPGGAFGYTF. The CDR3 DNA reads TGTGCCAGCAGGGCCCCCGGGGGTGCGTTTGGCTACACCTTC.

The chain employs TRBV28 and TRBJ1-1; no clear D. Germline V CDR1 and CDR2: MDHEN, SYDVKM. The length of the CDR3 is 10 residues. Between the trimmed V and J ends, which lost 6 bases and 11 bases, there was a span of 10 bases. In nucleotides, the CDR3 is TGTGCCAGCAGCCATAGCTTGGCTTTCTTT. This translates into CASSHSLAFF.

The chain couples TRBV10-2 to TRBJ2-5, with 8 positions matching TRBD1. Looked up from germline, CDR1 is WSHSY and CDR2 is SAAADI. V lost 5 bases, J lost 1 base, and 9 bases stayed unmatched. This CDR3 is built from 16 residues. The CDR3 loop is CASSHTTGDLQETQYF. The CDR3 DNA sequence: TGCGCCAGCAGTCATACGACAGGGGACCTCCAAGAGACCCAGTACTTC.

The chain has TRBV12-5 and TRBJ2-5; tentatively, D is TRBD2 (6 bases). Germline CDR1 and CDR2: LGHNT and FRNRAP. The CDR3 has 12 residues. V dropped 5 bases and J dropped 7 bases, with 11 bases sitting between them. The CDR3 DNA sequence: TGTGCTAGTGGTCCGAGGAGGGGGACCCAGTACTTC. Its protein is CASGPRRGTQYF.

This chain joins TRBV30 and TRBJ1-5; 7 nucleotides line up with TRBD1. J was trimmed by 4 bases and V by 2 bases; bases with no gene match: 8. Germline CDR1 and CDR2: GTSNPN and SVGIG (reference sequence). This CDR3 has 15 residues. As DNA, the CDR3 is TGTGCCTGGAGTAAACCCGACAGGGAGAATCAGCCCCAGCATTTT. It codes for CAWSKPDRENQPQHF.

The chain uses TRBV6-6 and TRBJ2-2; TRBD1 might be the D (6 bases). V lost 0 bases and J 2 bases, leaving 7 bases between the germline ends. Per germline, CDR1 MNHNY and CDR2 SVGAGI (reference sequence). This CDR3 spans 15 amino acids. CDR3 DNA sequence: TGTGCCAGCAGTTACTCGGGACAAAACACCGGGGAGCTGTTTTTT. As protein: CASSYSGQNTGELFF.

CDR3 nucleotides: TGTGCCAGCAGCTTGTCCTCGAGGAAAAGTGAAGCTTTCTTT. As protein: CASSLSSRKSEAFF. This chain uses TRBV7-2 with TRBJ1-1; D remains ambiguous. The germline CDR1 and CDR2 sequences are SGHTA and FQGNSA. The germline V and J ends were trimmed by 3 bases and 7 bases, with 15 bases remaining between them. The CDR3 extends over 14 amino acids.

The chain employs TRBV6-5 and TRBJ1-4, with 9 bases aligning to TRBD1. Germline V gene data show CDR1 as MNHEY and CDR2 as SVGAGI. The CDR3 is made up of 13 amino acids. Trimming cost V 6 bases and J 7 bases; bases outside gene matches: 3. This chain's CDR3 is CASRWDRAEKLFF. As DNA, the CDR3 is TGTGCCAGCAGATGGGACAGGGCTGAAAAACTGTTTTTT.

The CDR3 coding sequence is TGTGCCAGCAGCGCCCGACTCTACAATGAGCAGTTCTTC. This gives the protein CASSARLYNEQFF. The chain couples TRBV7-9 to TRBJ2-1; D remains ambiguous. Germline CDR1 reads SEHNR; CDR2 reads FQNEAQ (reference sequence). V dropped 5 bases and J dropped 3 bases, with 8 bases sitting between them. CDR3 length equals 13 residues.

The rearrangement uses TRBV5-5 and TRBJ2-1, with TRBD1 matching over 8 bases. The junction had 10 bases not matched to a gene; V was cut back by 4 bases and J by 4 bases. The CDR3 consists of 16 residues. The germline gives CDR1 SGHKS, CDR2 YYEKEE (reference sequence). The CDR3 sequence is CASSPKTGAAYNEQFF. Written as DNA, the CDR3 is TGTGCCAGCAGCCCTAAGACAGGGGCCGCTTACAATGAGCAGTTCTTC.

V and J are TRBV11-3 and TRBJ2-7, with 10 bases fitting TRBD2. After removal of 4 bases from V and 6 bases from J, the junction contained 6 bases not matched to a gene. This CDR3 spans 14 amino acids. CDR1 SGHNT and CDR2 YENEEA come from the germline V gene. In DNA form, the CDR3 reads TGTGCCAGCAGCTCTAGCGGGAGTGGGGGCGAGCAGTACTTC. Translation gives CASSSSGSGGEQYF.

The CDR3 nucleotides read TGCGCCAGCAGGGACGGGGGGCCCTACAATGAGCAGTTCTTC. Its protein is CASRDGGPYNEQFF. V gene TRBV5-1 combines with J gene TRBJ2-1; maybe TRBD2 (7 bases). Per germline, CDR1 SGHRS and CDR2 YFSETQ. This CDR3 is built from 14 residues. Trimming removed 5 bases at V and 2 bases at J, with 11 bases between.

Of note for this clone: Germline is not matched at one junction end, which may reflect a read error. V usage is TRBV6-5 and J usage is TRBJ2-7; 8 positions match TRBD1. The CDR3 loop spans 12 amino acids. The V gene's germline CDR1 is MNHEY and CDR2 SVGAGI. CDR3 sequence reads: CASRKGGTGGGF. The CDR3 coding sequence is TGTGCCAGCAGAAAAGGGGGGACAGGCGGTGGCTTC.

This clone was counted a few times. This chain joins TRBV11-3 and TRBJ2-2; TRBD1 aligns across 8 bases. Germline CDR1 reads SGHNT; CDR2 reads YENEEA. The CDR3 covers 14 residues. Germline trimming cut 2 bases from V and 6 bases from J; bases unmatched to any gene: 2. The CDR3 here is CASSLSGGSGELFF. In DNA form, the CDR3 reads TGTGCCAGCAGCTTATCAGGGGGCTCCGGGGAGCTGTTTTTT.

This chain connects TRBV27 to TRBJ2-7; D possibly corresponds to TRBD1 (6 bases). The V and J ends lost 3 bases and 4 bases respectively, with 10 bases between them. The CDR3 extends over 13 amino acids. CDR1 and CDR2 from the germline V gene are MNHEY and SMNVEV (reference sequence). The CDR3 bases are TGTGCCAGCAGTTTCGGGACACCATACGAGCAGTACTTC. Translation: CASSFGTPYEQYF.

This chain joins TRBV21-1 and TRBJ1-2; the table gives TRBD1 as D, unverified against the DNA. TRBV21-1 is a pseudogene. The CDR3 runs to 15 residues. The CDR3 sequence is CASSSVRQGAYGYTF. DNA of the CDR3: TGTGCCAGCAGTTCCGTTCGGCAGGGGGCCTATGGCTACACCTTC.